The clone carrying this T cell receptor (beta chain) was counted many times. These data are taken from a study of lung T cells in sarcoidosis with Löfgren's syndrome. One entry per CDR3 protein results from TCRdb running MiXCR on the reads. Here the sample spans about 63,000 distinct CDR3 sequences, about 20% being singletons. This TCR derives from a human donor with sarcoidosis (Löfgren's syndrome or another form), or a control subject (not recorded which). Sequences were obtained from CD4+ T cells from PBMCs.

The CDR3 spells CASSSSGGIYNEQFF. The CDR3 coding sequence is TGTGCCAGTAGTTCTAGCGGGGGAATATACAATGAGCAGTTCTTC. The V gene is TRBV19, the J gene TRBJ2-1, with 10 bases matching TRBD2. Germline V gene data show CDR1 as LNHDA and CDR2 as SQIVND (reference sequence). This CDR3 comprises 15 residues. With 5 bases clipped from V and 4 bases from J, the junction kept 5 bases outside the gene matches.